This T cell receptor (beta chain) comes out of a study of T-cell memory formation after mild COVID-19 (dated by TCRdb to about 2021). Regarding the study in general: TCR sequence clusters from the two donors were found to be largely donor specific. Longitudinal TCRalpha and TCRbeta repertoire sequencing tracked T-cell clones expanding and contracting after mild COVID-19 in two donors. Two young, previously healthy adult volunteers, one female and one male, were included in the cohort. Here is what the overall study found, with its caveats: Contracting CD4+ clones turned up mainly in the CM and EM memory subsets, whereas EMRA was where CD8+ clones were enriched. The detection of some responding clones in pre-infection memory suggests that pre-existing cross-reactive memory T cells joined the SARS-CoV-2 response. The study covered only two mild cases, and larger cohorts including severe cases with pre-infection samples were considered necessary. Clones that contracted from day 15 to 85 showed balanced CD4/CD8 phenotypes, whereas a second wave of clones that expanded from day 15 to 37 leaned towards CD4+. The second-wave clones that peaked on day 37 were not confirmed to be SARS-CoV-2 specific.

These reads were obtained on an Illumina NovaSeq 6000. TCRalpha and TCRbeta cDNA libraries were constructed by 5'RACE with constant-segment primers, with sample barcodes and unique molecular identifiers being introduced. Trizol reagent was used to extract RNA from every sample. Libraries were amplified in two PCR steps, with a second sample barcode and Illumina TruSeq adapters added in the second step. Sequencing of libraries was performed on an Illumina NovaSeq with 2 x 150 bp paired-end reads. In the paper's pipeline: The reads were demultiplexed and collapsed into UMI-guided consensus sequences using migec v1.2.7. Using mixcr v2.1.11, UMI consensuses were aligned to TRA and TRB V and J templates and then assembled into clonotypes. Clonotypes were classified as expanded or contracted when called significant by both edgeR and NoisET, with noise models trained on biological replicates. edgeR calls used a false discovery rate-adjusted p below 0.01 and a log2 fold-change threshold of 1. PCA with hierarchical clustering of max-normalized trajectories of the 1000 most abundant clonotypes was used as exploratory dynamics analysis. Separately sequenced CD4+ and CD8+ repertoires were used to assign the CD4 or CD8 phenotype of responding clones. TCRdb trimmed public reads at Q25 via fastp, called clones via MiXCR and kept in-frame beta chains. Rows with one shared CDR3 protein collapse into an entry with the most common genes and DNA. TCRdb assigned the V and J calls; the authors' analysis was not used. In this sample the table shows approximately 45,000 distinct CDR3 sequences, 6% to 7% of which occur a single time. 0.6% to 1% of the sample comes from the top ten.

Ficoll-Paque density gradient centrifugation was used to isolate PBMCs. This clonotype occurred a few times. Its target antigen remains unknown. Qualities for individual bases were not recorded, and no much larger clone is one base off. V lost 6 bases and J lost 7 bases, and the count of bases not matched to a germline gene is 10. The CDR3 sequence holds 15 residues, the cysteine and phenylalanine included. CDR3 DNA only is kept here, 45 bases in frame from base 1. In the germline V gene, CDR1 corresponds to SNHLY and CDR2 to FYNNEI. The origin of this receptor is an adult who had mild COVID-19 (a few samples of this study predate the infection). The sample titles of this study are shuffled in the database, so cell type and time point are left out. Material for sequencing was PBMCs or a T cell subset sorted from them (not recorded which). The sequence is built from TRBV2 and TRBJ2-1; 9 central nucleotides agree with TRBD2. The DNA sequence is given as TGTGCCAGCAGGGTTAGCGGGGGTAGTTCGAATGAGCAGTTCTTC. Protein translation: CASRVSGGSSNEQFF.